This T cell receptor (beta chain) was identified during a study of shared clonotypes between healthy human individuals. V dropped 7 bases and J dropped 5; count of bases not matched to a gene: 13. Germline assignment: CDR1 MNHNS and CDR2 SASEGT. The CDR3 extends over 15 amino acids. Sequencing used immunoSEQ multiplex PCR; TCRdb keeps in-frame clones, though not all of them. There are approximately 2,000,000 clones in the sample; just under 95% occur only once, and about 0.36% lies in the top ten. The chain is built from TRBV6-1 and TRBJ1-2; 7 nucleotides line up with TRBD1. Source material: naive CD4+ T cells from PBMCs. Subset of the sample: CD45RA+ positively selected. This clonotype was sampled from a man aged 18-30 years in good health. Some clones in this sample may be carry-over from other donors' samples. The DNA of the CDR3 is TGTGCCAGCACTGACCACCGGGCAGGGGGGTATGGCTACACCTTC. It codes for CASTDHRAGGYGYTF.